Each of the 3 T cell receptor beta chains below was sequenced from the same sample in a study of cytomegalovirus exposure and HLA in healthy donors. A multiplex PCR was run with 60 Vbeta primers and 13 Jbeta primers. Sequencing was performed with immunoSEQ multiplex PCR; in TCRdb, only in-frame clones are kept and a portion is missing. Among 110,000 to 150,000 clones, roughly 77% were seen once, and the ten largest hold about 1.5%. The sample comprised PBMCs. Receptors were obtained from a woman in her twenties or thirties in good health and CMV-seronegative.

This chain uses TRBV28 with TRBJ1-1; D call uncertain. The CDR3 covers 15 residues. Germline loops: CDR1 MDHEN, CDR2 SYDVKM. Trimming pared 2 bases from V and 2 bases from J, leaving 12 bases between. The CDR3 DNA sequence: TGTGCCAGCAGTTTACTACAAGGAGGAAACACTGAAGCTTTCTTT. Its translation is CASSLLQGGNTEAFF.

The rearrangement uses TRBV30 and TRBJ2-7; the match to TRBD2 covers 8 bases. V trimming: 2 bases; J trimming: 7 bases; junction bases outside the gene matches: 10. Per the germline V gene, CDR1 is GTSNPN and CDR2 is SVGIG (reference sequence). The CDR3 contains 14 residues. CDR3 DNA: TGTGCCTGGAGTAGGTCTAGCGGGTGGGTGGAGCAGTACTTC. This gives the protein CAWSRSSGWVEQYF.

This clone was recorded once. This chain uses TRBV28 with TRBJ1-1; tentative D call: TRBD1 (5 bases). CDR1 is MDHEN and CDR2 is SYDVKM in the germline V gene. Trimming stripped 3 bases from V and 9 bases from J, with 14 bases between. CDR3 size: 13 residues. CDR3 loop: CASSLVAAGQAFF. The CDR3 DNA reads TGTGCCAGCAGTTTGGTCGCGGCAGGGCAAGCTTTCTTT.